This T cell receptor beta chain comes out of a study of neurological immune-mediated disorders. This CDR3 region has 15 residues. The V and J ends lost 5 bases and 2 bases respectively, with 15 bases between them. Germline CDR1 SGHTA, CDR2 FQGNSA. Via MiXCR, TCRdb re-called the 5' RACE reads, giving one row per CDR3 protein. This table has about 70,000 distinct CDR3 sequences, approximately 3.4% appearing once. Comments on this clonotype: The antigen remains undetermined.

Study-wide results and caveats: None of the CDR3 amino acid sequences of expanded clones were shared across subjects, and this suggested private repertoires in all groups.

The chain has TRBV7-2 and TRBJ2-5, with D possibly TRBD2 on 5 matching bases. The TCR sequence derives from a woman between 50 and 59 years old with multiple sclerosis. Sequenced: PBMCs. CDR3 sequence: CASSRTRTLQETQYF. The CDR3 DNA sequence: TGTGCCAGCAGCCGTACTCGGACTCTACAAGAGACCCAGTACTTC.